These T cell receptor beta chains were read from a single sample in a study of T cells in Graves' hyperthyroidism and ophthalmopathy. One entry per CDR3 protein results from TCRdb running MiXCR on the multiplex PCR reads. The sample lists around 450,000 distinct CDR3 sequences, roughly an eighth seen once, with 5% to 6% in the top ten. What was sequenced was blood. These receptor sequences come from a woman aged 18-29 years with Graves' hyperthyroidism. Each CDR3 is given with its conserved first and last residue. Each record gives: D gene, J gene, clone size, CDR3 length, V gene, CDR3 DNA, CDR3 protein. A D gene is named only where the DNA matches it firmly. Where a row states a size, it is once, few, many or the class of an expanded clone; other rows omit it.

D gene: TRBD1; J gene: TRBJ2-7; clone size: many; CDR3 length: 14; V gene: TRBV3-1; CDR3 DNA: TGTGCCAGCAGCCAAGGGACAGGGGAGTACGAGCAGTACTTC; CDR3 protein: CASSQGTGEYEQYF
D gene: TRBD1; J gene: TRBJ1-6; clone size: NA; CDR3 length: 15; V gene: TRBV9; CDR3 DNA: TGTGCCAGCAGCGTAGCGGGACAGACCTTTTCACCCCTCCACTTT; CDR3 protein: CASSVAGQTFSPLHF
D gene: NA; J gene: TRBJ1-3; clone size: NA; CDR3 length: 14; V gene: TRBV20-1; CDR3 DNA: TGCAGTGCTAGGGGTGGGGATCCTGGAAACACCATATATTTT; CDR3 protein: CSARGGDPGNTIYF
D gene: NA; J gene: TRBJ1-1; clone size: many; CDR3 length: 13; V gene: TRBV30; CDR3 DNA: TGTGCCTGGAGCTCCACGACTTACACTGAAGCTTTCTTT; CDR3 protein: CAWSSTTYTEAFF
D gene: NA; J gene: TRBJ2-1; clone size: few; CDR3 length: 15; V gene: TRBV9; CDR3 DNA: TGTGCCAGCAGCGTAGTACCTAGCAAAGACAATGAGCAGTTCTTC; CDR3 protein: CASSVVPSKDNEQFF
D gene: NA; J gene: TRBJ2-3; clone size: NA; CDR3 length: 14; V gene: TRBV20-1; CDR3 DNA: TGCAGTGCTAGTACTAGTCGGAGCACAGATACGCAGTATTTT; CDR3 protein: CSASTSRSTDTQYF
D gene: TRBD1; J gene: TRBJ2-5; clone size: NA; CDR3 length: 15; V gene: TRBV19; CDR3 DNA: TGTGCCAGTAGCAGGACAGGGATTGGTGGAGAGACCCAGTACTTC; CDR3 protein: CASSRTGIGGETQYF
D gene: NA; J gene: TRBJ2-1; clone size: many; CDR3 length: 16; V gene: TRBV11-3; CDR3 DNA: TGTGCCAGCAGCTTAGGGACGGGCAGGGGAGTCAATGAGCAGTTCTTC; CDR3 protein: CASSLGTGRGVNEQFF
D gene: NA; J gene: TRBJ2-3; clone size: few; CDR3 length: 13; V gene: TRBV4-3; CDR3 DNA: TGCGCCAGCAGCCAAGATACATTGGATACGCAGTATTTT; CDR3 protein: CASSQDTLDTQYF
D gene: NA; J gene: TRBJ2-1; clone size: many; CDR3 length: 14; V gene: TRBV7-6; CDR3 DNA: TGTGCCAGCAGCCCCCTCTCCGGGTCCGGTGAGCAGTTCTTC; CDR3 protein: CASSPLSGSGEQFF
D gene: NA; J gene: TRBJ2-6; clone size: few; CDR3 length: 16; V gene: TRBV20-1; CDR3 DNA: TGCAGTGCTAGAGATGTTGGGGGGACTGGGGCCAACGTCCTGACTTTC; CDR3 protein: CSARDVGGTGANVLTF
D gene: NA; J gene: TRBJ1-2; clone size: many; CDR3 length: 13; V gene: TRBV28; CDR3 DNA: TGTGCCAGCAGTCCGAACAGGGTTTTCGGCTACACCTTC; CDR3 protein: CASSPNRVFGYTF
D gene: NA; J gene: TRBJ1-2; clone size: NA; CDR3 length: 12; V gene: TRBV20-1; CDR3 DNA: TGCAGTGCTAGGGGACGTTTCTATGGCTACGCCTTC; CDR3 protein: CSARGRFYGYAF
D gene: TRBD1; J gene: TRBJ2-1; clone size: many; CDR3 length: 14; V gene: TRBV12-3/TRBV12-4; CDR3 DNA: TGTGCCAGCAGACTACAGGGGTCCTACAATGAGCAGTTCTTC; CDR3 protein: CASRLQGSYNEQFF
D gene: NA; J gene: TRBJ1-1; clone size: many; CDR3 length: 13; V gene: TRBV6-1; CDR3 DNA: TGTGCCAGCAGGATAAACAGGGATACTGAAGCTTTCTTT; CDR3 protein: CASRINRDTEAFF
D gene: TRBD2; J gene: TRBJ2-5; clone size: NA; CDR3 length: 16; V gene: TRBV9; CDR3 DNA: TGTGCCAGCAGCGTCCACGGAGCGGGAGACGCAGAGACCCAGTACTTC; CDR3 protein: CASSVHGAGDAETQYF
D gene: NA; J gene: TRBJ2-3; clone size: NA; CDR3 length: 18; V gene: TRBV4-3; CDR3 DNA: TGCGCCAGCAGCCAAGATCGAGTCGTAGGCGGCCTCACAGATACGCAGTATTTT; CDR3 protein: CASSQDRVVGGLTDTQYF
D gene: NA; J gene: TRBJ1-5; clone size: few; CDR3 length: 15; V gene: TRBV4-1; CDR3 DNA: TGCGCCAGCAGCCAGGGGATTAATAGCAATCAGCCCCAGCATTTT; CDR3 protein: CASSQGINSNQPQHF
D gene: TRBD2; J gene: TRBJ2-1; clone size: many; CDR3 length: 17; V gene: TRBV20-1; CDR3 DNA: TGCAGTGCTCCTGGACTAGCGGGAGGGAGCTCCTACAATGAGCAGTTCTTC; CDR3 protein: CSAPGLAGGSSYNEQFF
D gene: TRBD1; J gene: TRBJ1-5; clone size: many; CDR3 length: 13; V gene: TRBV30; CDR3 DNA: TGTGCCTGGAGTGGACAGGGGACTCAGCCCCAGCATTTT; CDR3 protein: CAWSGQGTQPQHF
D gene: NA; J gene: TRBJ2-1; clone size: many; CDR3 length: 13; V gene: TRBV7-9; CDR3 DNA: TGTGCCAGCAGACGGTCGCGAGGGAATGAGCAGTTCTTC; CDR3 protein: CASRRSRGNEQFF
D gene: TRBD1; J gene: TRBJ2-7; clone size: many; CDR3 length: 15; V gene: TRBV5-5; CDR3 DNA: TGTGCCAGCAGCGGAAGCGGGACAGGGGGCGACGAGCAGTACTTC; CDR3 protein: CASSGSGTGGDEQYF
D gene: TRBD2; J gene: TRBJ2-2; clone size: few; CDR3 length: 16; V gene: TRBV11-2; CDR3 DNA: TGTGCCAGCAGGTCGACTAGCGGGAGGGCCGGCGGGGAGCTGTTTTTT; CDR3 protein: CASRSTSGRAGGELFF
D gene: NA; J gene: TRBJ1-2; clone size: NA; CDR3 length: 13; V gene: TRBV18; CDR3 DNA: TGTGCCAGCTCACTACAAGGCTGGGATGGCTACACCTTC; CDR3 protein: CASSLQGWDGYTF
D gene: NA; J gene: TRBJ1-1; clone size: few; CDR3 length: 14; V gene: TRBV28; CDR3 DNA: TGTGCCAGCAGTTTACCGACCGGGGCAGCCAAGGCTTTCTTT; CDR3 protein: CASSLPTGAAKAFF
D gene: NA; J gene: TRBJ2-2; clone size: NA; CDR3 length: 14; V gene: TRBV27; CDR3 DNA: TGTGCCAGCAGTTATTTCGGGGACACCGGGGAGCTGTTTTTT; CDR3 protein: CASSYFGDTGELFF
D gene: TRBD2; J gene: TRBJ2-7; clone size: many; CDR3 length: 15; V gene: TRBV6-2/TRBV6-3; CDR3 DNA: TGTGCCAGCAGACTAGCGGGCGTGAGCTCCTACGAGCAGTACTTC; CDR3 protein: CASRLAGVSSYEQYF